This passage covers 24 T cell receptor beta chains from one sample sequenced in a study of blood T cells in healthy people across ages (dated by TCRdb to 2015 to 2017). Library preparation employed 5' RACE. The run used an Illumina HiSeq 2500. A second roughly 6 to 12 cycle PCR used a sample-barcoded 5' primer and a J-beta primer mix. The public sequencing data were trimmed at Q25 with fastp and processed into clonotypes with MiXCR by TCRdb, which kept only in-frame beta chains. Merged by CDR3 protein, the rows form single entries marked with the most common genes and DNA. The sample table holds 1.5 million to 1.9 million distinct CDR3 sequences, of which 42% were seen once. The ten largest clones take up around 4% of the sample. The sample taken for sequencing was blood. The receptors were gathered from a woman aged 18-35 years in good health.

Comments on this clonotype: Given a much more abundant clone one base away, this may be a read error. The CDR3 spells CASSDRQRTSANEQYF. DNA for the CDR3: TGTGCCAGCAGTGATCGGCAACGGACTAGCGCCAATGAGCAGTACTTC. The chain couples TRBV2 to TRBJ2-7; 9 nucleotides match TRBD2. V lost 3 bases to trimming and J lost 7 bases; unmatched junction nucleotides: 13. The CDR3 has 16 residues. From germline, CDR1 is SNHLY and CDR2 FYNNEI.

The chain uses TRBV21-1 and TRBJ2-2; the D call of TRBD2 is as the table states it, not checked on the DNA. TRBV21-1 constitutes a pseudogene. This CDR3 spans 16 amino acids. The CDR3 bases are TGTGCCAGCAGCAAGCTAGCCCCTAGTTCACCCGGGGAGCTGTTTTTT. As protein: CASSKLAPSSPGELFF.

This clonotype came up a few times. This chain joins TRBV20-1 and TRBJ2-4, with D perhaps being TRBD1 or TRBD2 (5 bases each). The DNA end favors TRBJ2-7, so the J call may be wrong. This CDR3 is built from 11 residues. CDR1 and CDR2 (germline): DFQATT, SNEGSKA (reference sequence). CDR3 sequence: CRKPGLDEQYF. CDR3 in DNA: TGCCGGAAACCGGGGCTCGACGAGCAGTACTTC.

This clonotype was seen more than once but under ten times. The genes are TRBV12-5 and TRBJ1-5; D is perhaps TRBD1 (6 bases). The CDR3 spans 15 residues. Trimming shortened V by 7 bases and J by 0 bases, and 13 bases separated the two germline ends. CDR1 is LGHNT and CDR2 is FRNRAP in the germline V gene. The CDR3 DNA is TGTGCTAGTGCAGCAGGGGAGAATAGCAATCAGCCCCAGCATTTT. It is translated as CASAAGENSNQPQHF.

This clonotype turned up a few times. This rearrangement joins TRBV4-2 to TRBJ1-2; D unresolved. Germline V gene data show CDR1 as LGHNA and CDR2 as YNFKEQ. The CDR3 loop spans 16 amino acids. Trimming removed 2 bases from V and 4 bases from J, with 17 bases in between. This CDR3 is CASSQNPGEVGYGYTF. The DNA for the CDR3 is TGTGCCAGCAGCCAAAACCCCGGGGAGGTGGGCTATGGCTACACCTTC.

The V gene is TRBV4-2, the J gene TRBJ2-7, with D tentatively TRBD2 (5 bases). V lost 0 bases and J 0 bases, leaving 12 bases between the germline ends. CDR3 length: 16 amino acids. Germline values: CDR1 LGHNA, CDR2 YNFKEQ. The CDR3 here is CASSQDPGGSSYEQYF. In DNA form, the CDR3 reads TGTGCCAGCAGCCAAGATCCCGGAGGCTCCTCCTACGAGCAGTACTTC.

The chain is built from TRBV7-2 and TRBJ1-6, with D possibly TRBD1 on 5 matching bases. Germline loops: CDR1 SGHTA, CDR2 FQGNSA. This CDR3 is 14 amino acids long. Trimming removed 1 base at V and 8 bases at J, with 9 bases between. CDR3 coding DNA: TGTGCCAGCAGCTTAGTGACAGTTGATTCACCCCTCCACTTT. Translated: CASSLVTVDSPLHF.

V gene TRBV14 combines with J gene TRBJ2-7; D unresolved. The CDR3 contains 14 residues. Looked up from germline, CDR1 is SGHDN and CDR2 is FVKESK. The V and J ends lost 4 bases and 6 bases respectively, with 16 bases between them. CDR3 region: CASSPGRRTSEQYF. The CDR3 DNA follows: TGTGCCAGCAGCCCCGGACGCAGGACCTCCGAGCAGTACTTC.

V usage is TRBV6-2 or TRBV6-3 and J usage is TRBJ2-1, with 10 bases that match TRBD2. CDR1 is MNHEY, CDR2 SVGEGT, per germline. Unmatched junction bases numbered 9, after V lost 6 bases and J lost 7 bases. This CDR3 has 15 amino acids. Here the CDR3 reads CASRSSGRSKNEQFF. In DNA, the CDR3 is TGTGCCAGCAGGTCTAGCGGGAGATCCAAGAATGAGCAGTTCTTC.

The chain couples TRBV5-5 to TRBJ1-2; 8 nucleotides align to TRBD1. V lost 0 bases, J lost 3 bases, and 4 bases stayed unmatched. CDR1 and CDR2 (germline): SGHKS, YYEKEE (reference sequence). This CDR3 has 15 residues. The CDR3 DNA reads TGTGCCAGCAGCTTGGAGGCAGGGGGCTACTATGGCTACACCTTC. This encodes CASSLEAGGYYGYTF.

V gene TRBV7-9 combines with J gene TRBJ2-7; the match to TRBD2 covers 7 bases. Germline CDR1 is SEHNR and CDR2 is FQNEAQ (reference sequence). The CDR3 extends over 16 amino acids. After removal of 1 base from V and 3 bases from J, the junction contained 9 bases not matched to a gene. CDR3 amino acids: CASSLGSDPGGYEQYF. CDR3 coding DNA: TGTGCCAGCAGCTTAGGATCAGATCCGGGAGGCTACGAGCAGTACTTC.

This clonotype was observed a single time. V is TRBV14 and J is TRBJ2-5; no clear D gene. The CDR3 consists of 14 residues. Germline assignment: CDR1 SGHDN and CDR2 FVKESK. The V and J ends lost 0 bases and 11 bases respectively, with 16 bases between them. The CDR3 nucleotides are TGTGCCAGCAGCCAAGAAGCGTGGGTGTCTGAGCAGTACTTC. Translated, it gives CASSQEAWVSEQYF.

The chain combines TRBV6-5 with TRBJ1-5, with TRBD1 matching over 7 bases. This CDR3 has 14 amino acids. The trim removed 2 bases at V and 4 bases at J, leaving 2 bases unmatched. Germline CDR1 and CDR2: MNHEY and SVGAGI. CDR3 nucleotides: TGTGCCAGCAGTTACGAGGGGGCTAATCAGCCCCAGCATTTT. Protein sequence: CASSYEGANQPQHF.

The genes are TRBV20-1 and TRBJ1-5; D call uncertain. The germline CDR1 and CDR2 sequences are DFQATT and SNEGSKA (reference sequence). Trimming took off 5 bases at V and 5 bases at J, with 16 bases between the two ends. The length of the CDR3 is 14 residues. The CDR3 spells CSAGRASPDQPQHF. The CDR3, as DNA: TGCAGTGCTGGAAGGGCCTCGCCCGATCAGCCCCAGCATTTT.

This clonotype was counted many times. This chain connects TRBV7-9 to TRBJ2-1, with no clear D. V was shortened by 8 bases and J by 7 bases, with 12 bases between the two germline ends. This CDR3 has 12 residues. Germline CDR1 reads SEHNR; CDR2 reads FQNEAQ (reference sequence). The CDR3 loop is CASHPDGNEQFF. In nucleotides, the CDR3 is TGTGCCAGCCATCCCGACGGGAATGAGCAGTTCTTC.

This chain uses TRBV11-1 with TRBJ2-1; D possibly matches TRBD1 or TRBD2 (6 bases each). V was trimmed by 4 bases and J by 0 bases, leaving 28 bases between them. Germline V gives CDR1 SGHAT, CDR2 FQDESV (reference sequence). There are 21 residues in the CDR3. The chain's CDR3 is CASSSPYGLTGDTSSYNEQFF. The CDR3 coding sequence is TGTGCCAGCAGCTCCCCATACGGCTTAACGGGGGACACTAGCTCCTACAATGAGCAGTTCTTC.

As for this clonotype: A read error may produce the germline difference seen at one junction end. This chain links TRBV19 with TRBJ1-5; D is unresolved. The length of the CDR3 is 18 residues. CDR1 and CDR2 (germline): LNHDA, SQIVND (reference sequence). CDR3 bases: TGTGCCAGTAGTACCCCGTCGGACTCGCCCTATAGCGATCAGCCCCAGCATTTT. Its translation is CASSTPSDSPYSDQPQHF.

CDR3 DNA: TGCAGTGCTAGGGTGGGGGCAGACTATGGCTACACCTTC. Protein: CSARVGADYGYTF. The chain recombines TRBV20-1 with TRBJ1-2; possible D gene TRBD1, 6 bases. The germline V gene has CDR1 DFQATT and CDR2 SNEGSKA (reference sequence). The V end lost 3 bases, the J end lost 3 bases, and 11 bases lay between the germline ends. This CDR3 contains 13 residues.

V is TRBV7-9 and J is TRBJ1-1; D is ambiguous. The V end was cut by 7 bases, the J end by 4 bases, with 19 bases between. Germline-derived CDR1 and CDR2 are SEHNR and FQNEAQ (reference sequence). CDR3 size: 15 residues. The CDR3 DNA sequence: TGTGCCAGCACCACAACTCTACGAAGTGGCACTGAAGCTTTCTTT. Its protein is CASTTTLRSGTEAFF.

The J gene is TRBJ2-3, the V gene TRBV4-2; D unclear. The ends were cut back, 1 base at V and 8 bases at J, with 16 bases in the middle. Germline assignment: CDR1 LGHNA and CDR2 YNFKEQ. This CDR3 is 15 amino acids long. The CDR3 sequence is CASSQVRLGTGTQYF. DNA of the CDR3: TGTGCCAGCAGCCAAGTCAGGCTAGGCACCGGTACGCAGTATTTT.

The chain has TRBV7-6 and TRBJ2-3; D call uncertain. The CDR3 consists of 12 residues. V dropped 6 bases and J dropped 5 bases, with 9 bases sitting between them. Germline CDR1 SGHVS, CDR2 FNYEAQ. The CDR3 spells CASSPVGDTQYF. CDR3 DNA: TGTGCCAGCAGTCCCGTGGGAGATACGCAGTATTTT.

This clonotype was recorded many times. The gene calls are TRBV13 and TRBJ2-3; D possibly matches TRBD1 or TRBD2 (5 bases each). Deletions cut 5 bases from V and 4 bases from J, with 13 bases between. The CDR3 length is 14 residues. Germline loops: CDR1 PRHDT, CDR2 FYEKMQ (reference sequence). The CDR3: CASSPRDGADTQYF. For the CDR3, the DNA is TGTGCCAGCAGCCCCAGGGACGGCGCAGATACGCAGTATTTT.

Of note for this clonotype: At one end, the junction sequence differs from germline, possibly due to a read error. This sequence joins TRBV12-3 or TRBV12-4 and TRBJ2-1; D ambiguous. The CDR3 totals 16 residues. Here the CDR3 DNA reads TGTGCCAGCAGTTCGACGGACGGTAGCTCCTGCAATGAGCAGTTCTTC. Protein product: CASSSTDGSSCNEQFF.

CDR3 sequence: CASSSPGQGKGTQYF. DNA of the CDR3: TGTGCCAGCAGTTCTCCGGGACAGGGGAAGGGGACCCAGTACTTC. The chain combines TRBV28 with TRBJ2-5, with 10 bases fitting TRBD1. Germline trimming cut 4 bases from V and 7 bases from J; bases unmatched to any gene: 9. Germline CDR1 MDHEN, CDR2 SYDVKM. This CDR3 has 15 residues.